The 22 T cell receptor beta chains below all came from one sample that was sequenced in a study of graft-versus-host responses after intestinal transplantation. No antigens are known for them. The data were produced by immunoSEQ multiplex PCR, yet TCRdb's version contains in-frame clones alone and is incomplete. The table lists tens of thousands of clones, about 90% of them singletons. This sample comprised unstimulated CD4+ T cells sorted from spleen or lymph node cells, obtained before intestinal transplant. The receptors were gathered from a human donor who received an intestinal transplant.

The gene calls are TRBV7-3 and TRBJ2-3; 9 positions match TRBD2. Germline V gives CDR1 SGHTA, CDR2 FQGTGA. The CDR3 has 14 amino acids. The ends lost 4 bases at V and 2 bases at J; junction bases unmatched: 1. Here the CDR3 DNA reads TGTGCCAGCAGCTCTAGCGGGGCCACAGATACGCAGTATTTT. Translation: CASSSSGATDTQYF.

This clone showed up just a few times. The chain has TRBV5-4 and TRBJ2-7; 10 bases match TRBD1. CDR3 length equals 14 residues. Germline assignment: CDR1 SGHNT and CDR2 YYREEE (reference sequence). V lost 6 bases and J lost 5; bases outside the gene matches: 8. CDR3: CASTNRQGADEQYF. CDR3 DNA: TGTGCCAGCACTAACAGACAGGGGGCCGACGAGCAGTACTTC. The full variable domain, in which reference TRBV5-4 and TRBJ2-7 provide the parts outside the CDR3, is ETGVTQSPTHLIKTRGQQVTLRCSSQSGHNTVSWYQQALGQGPQFIFQYYREEENGRGNFPPRFSGLQFPNYSSELNVNALELDDSALYLCASTNRQGADEQYFGPGTRLTVT.

As DNA, the CDR3 is TGTGCCACCCTCCCGTGTGGGGCGGGGGAGACCCAGTACTTC. This gives the protein CATLPCGAGETQYF. The chain has TRBV21-1 and TRBJ2-5; the table's D call, TRBD2, has no DNA check behind it. TRBV21-1 is tagged as a pseudogene. This CDR3 has 14 residues.

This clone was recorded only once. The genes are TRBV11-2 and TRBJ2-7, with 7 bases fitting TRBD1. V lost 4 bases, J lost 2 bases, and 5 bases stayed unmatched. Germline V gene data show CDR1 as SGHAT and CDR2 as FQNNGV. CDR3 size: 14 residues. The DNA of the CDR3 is TGTGCCAGCAGCTACCGGGACAGCGCCTACGAGCAGTACTTC. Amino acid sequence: CASSYRDSAYEQYF.

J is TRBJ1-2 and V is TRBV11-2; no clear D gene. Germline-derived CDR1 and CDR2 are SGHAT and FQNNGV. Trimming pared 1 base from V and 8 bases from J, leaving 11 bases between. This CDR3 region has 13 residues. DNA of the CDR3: TGTGCCAGCAGCTTAGGGGCCCATCGGGGCTACACCTTC. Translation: CASSLGAHRGYTF.

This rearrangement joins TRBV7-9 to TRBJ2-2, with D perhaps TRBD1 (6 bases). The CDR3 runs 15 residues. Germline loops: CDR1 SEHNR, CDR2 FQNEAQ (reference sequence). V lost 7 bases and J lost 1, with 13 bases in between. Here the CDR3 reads CASTTSGQNTGELFF. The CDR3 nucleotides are TGTGCCAGCACAACATCGGGACAGAACACCGGGGAGCTGTTTTTT.

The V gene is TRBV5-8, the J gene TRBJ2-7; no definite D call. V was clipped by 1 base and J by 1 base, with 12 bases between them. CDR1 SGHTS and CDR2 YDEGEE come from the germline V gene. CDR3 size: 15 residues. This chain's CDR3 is CASSLLSPGSYEQYF. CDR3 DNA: TGTGCCAGCAGCTTGTTGTCCCCGGGTTCCTACGAGCAGTACTTC.

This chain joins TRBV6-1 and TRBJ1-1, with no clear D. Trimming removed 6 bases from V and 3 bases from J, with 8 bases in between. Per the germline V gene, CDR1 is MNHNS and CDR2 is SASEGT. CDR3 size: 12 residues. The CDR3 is CASSRGYTEAFF. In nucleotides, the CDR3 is TGTGCCAGCAGCCGGGGTTACACTGAAGCTTTCTTT.

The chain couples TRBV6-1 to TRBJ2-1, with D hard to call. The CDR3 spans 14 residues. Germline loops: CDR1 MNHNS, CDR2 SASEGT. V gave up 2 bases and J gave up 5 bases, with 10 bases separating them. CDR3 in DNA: TGTGCCAGCAGTGAACTTGGCGGAGACAATGAGCAGTTCTTC. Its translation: CASSELGGDNEQFF.

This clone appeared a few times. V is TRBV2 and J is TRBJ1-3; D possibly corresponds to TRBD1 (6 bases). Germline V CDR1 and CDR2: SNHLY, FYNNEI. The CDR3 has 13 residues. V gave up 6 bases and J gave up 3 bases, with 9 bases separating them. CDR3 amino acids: CASRGDIGNTIYF. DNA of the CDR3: TGTGCCAGCAGGGGGGACATTGGAAACACCATATATTTT.

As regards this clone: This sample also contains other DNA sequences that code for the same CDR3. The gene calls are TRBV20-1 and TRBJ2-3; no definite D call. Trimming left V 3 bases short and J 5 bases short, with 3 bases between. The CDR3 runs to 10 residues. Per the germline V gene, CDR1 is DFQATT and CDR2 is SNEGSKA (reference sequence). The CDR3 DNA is TGCAGTGCTAGGAGAGATACGCAGTATTTT. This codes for CSARRDTQYF.

Here the CDR3 reads CASSDRVSGNTIYF. CDR3 coding DNA: TGTGCCAGCAGTGACCGCGTCTCTGGAAACACCATATATTTT. The gene calls are TRBV25-1 and TRBJ1-3; no clear D. V was cut by 3 bases and J by 0 bases, with 6 bases left in between. In germline, CDR1 is MGHDK, CDR2 SYGVNS. The length of the CDR3 is 14 residues.

CDR3 nucleotide sequence: TGTGCCAGCAGCGTAGCTACTAGTGGGTTAGAGACCCAGTACTTC. This translates into CASSVATSGLETQYF. V usage is TRBV9 and J usage is TRBJ2-5; perhaps TRBD2 as D (5 bases). Trimming shortened V by 0 bases and J by 4 bases, and 13 bases separated the two germline ends. Germline V gene lookup returns CDR1 SGDLS and CDR2 YYNGEE. The CDR3 consists of 15 residues.

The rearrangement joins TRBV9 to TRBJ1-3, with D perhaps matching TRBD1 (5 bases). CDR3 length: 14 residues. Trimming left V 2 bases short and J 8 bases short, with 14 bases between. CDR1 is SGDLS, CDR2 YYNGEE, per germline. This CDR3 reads CASSVEWGVDTIYF. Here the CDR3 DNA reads TGTGCCAGCAGCGTGGAGTGGGGGGTGGACACCATATATTTT.

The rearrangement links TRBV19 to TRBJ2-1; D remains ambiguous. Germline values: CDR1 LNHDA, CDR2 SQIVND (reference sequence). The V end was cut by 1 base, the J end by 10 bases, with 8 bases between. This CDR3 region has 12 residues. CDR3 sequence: CASSIVSSEQFF. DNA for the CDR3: TGTGCCAGTAGTATAGTTAGTTCGGAGCAGTTCTTC.

CDR3 region: CASSSPGLEQYF. In nucleotides, the CDR3 is TGTGCCAGCAGCTCCCCCGGACTTGAGCAGTACTTC. V is TRBV7-6 and J is TRBJ2-7, with TRBD2 as a possible D gene (5 bases). The CDR3 is 12 residues long. Per germline, CDR1 SGHVS and CDR2 FNYEAQ. Between the trimmed V and J ends, which lost 4 bases and 7 bases, there was a span of 11 bases.

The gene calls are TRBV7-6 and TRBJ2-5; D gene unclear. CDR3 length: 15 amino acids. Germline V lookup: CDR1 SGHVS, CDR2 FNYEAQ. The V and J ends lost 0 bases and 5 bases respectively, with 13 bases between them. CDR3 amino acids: CASSLALLERETQYF. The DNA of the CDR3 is TGTGCCAGCAGCTTAGCGCTCTTAGAACGGGAGACCCAGTACTTC. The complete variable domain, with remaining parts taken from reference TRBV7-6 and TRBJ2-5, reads GAGVSQSPRYKVTKRGQDVALRCDPISGHVSLYWYRQALGQGPEFLTYFNYEAQQDKSGLPNDRFSAERPEGSISTLTIQRTEQRDSAMYRCASSLALLERETQYFGPGTRLLVL.

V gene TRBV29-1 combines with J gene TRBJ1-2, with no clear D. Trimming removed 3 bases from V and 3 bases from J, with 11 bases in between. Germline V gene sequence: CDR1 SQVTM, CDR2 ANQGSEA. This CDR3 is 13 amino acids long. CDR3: CSVEPGRDYGYTF. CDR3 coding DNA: TGCAGCGTTGAGCCCGGTCGCGACTATGGCTACACCTTC.

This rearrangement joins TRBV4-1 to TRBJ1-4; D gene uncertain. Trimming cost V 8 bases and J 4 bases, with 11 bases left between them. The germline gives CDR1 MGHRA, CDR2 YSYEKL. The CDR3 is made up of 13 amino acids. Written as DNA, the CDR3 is TGCGCCAGCGGGCCACTCGATAATGAAAAACTGTTTTTT. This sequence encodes CASGPLDNEKLFF.

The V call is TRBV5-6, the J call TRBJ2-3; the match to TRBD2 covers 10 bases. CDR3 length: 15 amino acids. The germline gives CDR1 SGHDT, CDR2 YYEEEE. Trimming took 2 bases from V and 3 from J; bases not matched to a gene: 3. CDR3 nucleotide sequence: TGTGCCAGCAGCTTCTATAGCGGGGGGACAGATACGCAGTATTTT. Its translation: CASSFYSGGTDTQYF. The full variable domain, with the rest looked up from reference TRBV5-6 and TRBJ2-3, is DAGVTQSPTHLIKTRGQQVTLRCSPKSGHDTVSWYQQALGQGPQFIFQYYEEEERQRGNFPDRFSGHQFPNYSSELNVNALLLGDSALYLCASSFYSGGTDTQYFGPGTRLTVL.

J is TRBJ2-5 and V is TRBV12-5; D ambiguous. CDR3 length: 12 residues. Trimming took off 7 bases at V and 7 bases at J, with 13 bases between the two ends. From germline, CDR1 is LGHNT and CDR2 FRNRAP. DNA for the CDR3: TGTGCTAGTGCCACGCCGACTGGGACCCAGTACTTC. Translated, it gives CASATPTGTQYF.

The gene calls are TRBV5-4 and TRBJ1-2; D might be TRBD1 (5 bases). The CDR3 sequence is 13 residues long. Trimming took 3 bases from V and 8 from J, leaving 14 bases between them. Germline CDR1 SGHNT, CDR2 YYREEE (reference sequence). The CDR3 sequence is CASSSDRGEGYTF. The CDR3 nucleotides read TGTGCCAGCAGCTCCGACCGGGGGGAGGGCTACACCTTC.